One and the same sample provided the 21 T cell receptor beta chains below, sequenced in a study of cytomegalovirus exposure and HLA in healthy donors. Primers for the PCR totalled 60 Vbeta and 13 Jbeta. The protocol was immunoSEQ multiplex PCR, while the TCRdb copy is restricted to in-frame clones and leaves out a portion. This table holds roughly 170,000 clones, roughly 84% found once. Sequencing was done on a sample of PBMCs. These TCRs come from a girl aged 2-10 years in good health and CMV-seropositive.

The chain joins TRBV11-3 to TRBJ2-1; 12 positions match TRBD2. This CDR3 is built from 16 residues. The germline gives CDR1 SGHNT, CDR2 YENEEA. V shed 4 bases, J shed 4 bases, and the junction held 5 bases outside the gene matches. The CDR3 nucleotides are TGTGCCAGCAGCTACGGACTAGCGGGGATATACAATGAGCAGTTCTTC. This translates into CASSYGLAGIYNEQFF.

This sequence joins TRBV18 and TRBJ2-2, with D perhaps TRBD1 (5 bases). This CDR3 is built from 15 residues. The ends were cut back, 1 base at V and 0 bases at J, with 6 bases in the middle. Germline values: CDR1 KGHSH, CDR2 LQKENI. The CDR3 nucleotides are TGTGCCAGCTCACCACTACAGGCGAACACCGGGGAGCTGTTTTTT. This sequence encodes CASSPLQANTGELFF.

V and J are TRBV27 and TRBJ1-6; a possible D gene is TRBD1 (5 bases). Trimming shortened V by 1 base and J by 4 bases, and 11 bases separated the two germline ends. The CDR3 runs to 16 residues. The germline gives CDR1 MNHEY, CDR2 SMNVEV (reference sequence). The CDR3 DNA reads as TGTGCCAGCAGTTTATGGGGCGGAAGATATAATTCACCCCTCCACTTT. Translating it yields CASSLWGGRYNSPLHF.

This clone came up once. The junction and the germline gene differ at one end; a read error may be behind it. The CDR3 sequence: CAWSKSIAGSSDNEQFF. Written as DNA, the CDR3 is TGTGCCTGGAGTAAATCTATAGCGGGCTCCTCCGACAATGAGCAGTTCTTC. The chain couples TRBV30 to TRBJ2-1, with 7 bases lining up with TRBD2. CDR1 GTSNPN and CDR2 SVGIG come from the germline V gene (reference sequence). CDR3 length equals 17 residues.

This clone was recorded only once. The chain has TRBV12-5 and TRBJ1-6; 10 nucleotides line up with TRBD1. Germline-derived CDR1 and CDR2 are LGHNT and FRNRAP. The J segment lost 9 bases and the V segment lost 0 bases, leaving 8 bases of the junction unmatched. CDR3 length: 17 residues. CDR3 coding DNA: TGTGCTAGTGGTTTGGTCCAGTGGGACAGGGGAGGTTCACCCCTCCACTTT. Protein sequence: CASGLVQWDRGGSPLHF.

J is TRBJ1-2 and V is TRBV28; D unclear. The CDR3 sequence is 16 residues long. Germline V gene lookup returns CDR1 MDHEN and CDR2 SYDVKM. Trimming pared 2 bases from V and 4 bases from J, leaving 17 bases between. CDR3 DNA sequence: TGTGCCAGCAGTTTACCCTCGAACAGTCCTCCCTATGGCTACACCTTC. Translation: CASSLPSNSPPYGYTF.

This rearrangement joins TRBV6-4 to TRBJ2-1, with 10 bases that match TRBD1. The ends lost 4 bases at V and 7 bases at J; junction bases unmatched: 4. CDR1 is MRHNA, CDR2 SNTAGT, per germline. The CDR3 covers 14 residues. The CDR3 loop is CASSGDRGRNEQFF. In DNA, the CDR3 is TGTGCCAGCAGTGGTGACAGGGGGCGAAATGAGCAGTTCTTC.

V is TRBV10-3 and J is TRBJ1-4; D gene uncertain. The V and J ends lost 4 bases and 6 bases respectively, with 9 bases between them. The CDR3 is 13 amino acids. CDR1 and CDR2 from the germline V gene are ENHRY and SYGVKD. For the CDR3, the DNA is TGTGCCATCAGTGTAGGGAGAGATGAAAAACTGTTTTTT. Protein sequence: CAISVGRDEKLFF.

This clone was detected only once. The rearrangement links TRBV5-6 to TRBJ1-1; 8 bases map to TRBD1. Germline values: CDR1 SGHDT, CDR2 YYEEEE. Trimming at V came to 4 bases and at J to 0 bases, leaving 14 bases not matched to a gene. The CDR3 is 18 residues long. The CDR3 DNA is TGTGCCAGCAGCGACGAGCCGGGACAGGCGATGATGAACACTGAAGCTTTCTTT. Its protein product is CASSDEPGQAMMNTEAFF.

The chain couples TRBV27 to TRBJ2-7; maybe TRBD2 (5 bases). The CDR3 length is 14 residues. Trimming cost V 5 bases and J 4 bases, with 15 bases left between them. Germline assignment: CDR1 MNHEY and CDR2 SMNVEV (reference sequence). The CDR3 DNA reads as TGTGCCAGCAGTCCCTCGGGGTTGGCATACGAGCAGTACTTC. Translated, it gives CASSPSGLAYEQYF.

J is TRBJ2-1 and V is TRBV19, with D possibly being TRBD2 (6 bases). CDR3 length: 14 amino acids. Germline-derived CDR1 and CDR2 are LNHDA and SQIVND (reference sequence). Trimming stripped 5 bases from V and 8 bases from J, with 16 bases between. CDR3 in DNA: TGTGCCAGTAGTTCCGGGACTCCGGGTGATGAGCAGTTCTTC. Translating gives CASSSGTPGDEQFF.

This clone was detected a few times. The gene calls are TRBV6-1 and TRBJ2-1; D not certain. The V gene's germline CDR1 is MNHNS and CDR2 SASEGT. Trimming took 3 bases from V and 0 from J, leaving 9 bases between them. This CDR3 region has 15 residues. The CDR3 sequence: CASSDPWSSYNEQFF. The CDR3 region has the DNA TGTGCCAGCAGTGACCCCTGGAGCTCCTACAATGAGCAGTTCTTC.

This chain joins TRBV5-1 and TRBJ2-1, with 9 bases aligning to TRBD2. Germline-derived CDR1 and CDR2 are SGHRS and YFSETQ. V lost 0 bases to trimming and J lost 9 bases; unmatched junction nucleotides: 13. The length of the CDR3 is 17 residues. CDR3 loop: CASSLAGGGAKLGEQFF. CDR3 bases: TGCGCCAGCAGCTTGGCCGGCGGGGGGGCAAAATTAGGTGAGCAGTTCTTC.

This clone was picked up a small number of times. This rearrangement joins TRBV30 to TRBJ2-5; no clear D gene. Trimming cost V 0 bases and J 4 bases, with 9 bases left between them. Germline values: CDR1 GTSNPN, CDR2 SVGIG (reference sequence). This CDR3 has 13 residues. The CDR3 loop reads CAWSVRPGETQYF. The CDR3 DNA reads TGTGCCTGGAGTGTTCGACCAGGAGAGACCCAGTACTTC.

The CDR3 bases are TGTGCCAGCAGTGAAGCGAGTATCCCGTACTATGGCTACACCTTC. It yields the protein CASSEASIPYYGYTF. J is TRBJ1-2 and V is TRBV6-1; D ambiguous. The CDR3 sequence is 15 residues long. The V gene lost 0 bases and the J gene lost 3 bases, with 11 bases spanning the gap. Germline CDR1 and CDR2: MNHNS and SASEGT.

The rearrangement links TRBV4-1 to TRBJ2-3; 11 positions match TRBD2. The V gene end was trimmed by 0 bases and the J gene end by 4 bases; junction bases not matched to a gene: 3. Germline V lookup: CDR1 MGHRA, CDR2 YSYEKL. CDR3 length: 16 residues. CDR3 residues: CASSQDLAGGADTQYF. In nucleotides, the CDR3 is TGCGCCAGCAGCCAAGACCTAGCGGGAGGAGCAGATACGCAGTATTTT.

The genes are TRBV14 and TRBJ2-1; TRBD2 matches 9 bases. This CDR3 is 14 amino acids long. Germline values: CDR1 SGHDN, CDR2 FVKESK. V gave up 3 bases and J gave up 8 bases; unmatched junction bases: 5. The CDR3 region is CASSQRGGHDEQFF. CDR3 bases: TGTGCCAGCAGCCAGCGGGGGGGCCATGATGAGCAGTTCTTC.

The chain has TRBV6-5 and TRBJ2-2; weak D call: TRBD1 (6 bases). Between the trimmed V and J ends, which lost 5 bases and 7 bases, there was a span of 14 bases. Germline CDR1 and CDR2: MNHEY and SVGAGI. The CDR3 is made up of 14 amino acids. Here the CDR3 reads CASSNRDTHGELFF. The DNA of the CDR3 is TGTGCCAGCAGTAACCGGGACACCCACGGGGAGCTGTTTTTT.

This rearrangement joins TRBV7-3 to TRBJ1-2; D unclear. The germline gives CDR1 SGHTA, CDR2 FQGTGA. The CDR3 is 12 residues long. V was clipped by 8 bases and J by 4 bases, with 11 bases between them. CDR3: CASSPRGYGYTF. CDR3 DNA sequence: TGTGCCAGCTCCCCGCGAGGCTATGGCTACACCTTC.

The chain employs TRBV11-3 and TRBJ2-3; 7 positions match TRBD2. Germline V lookup: CDR1 SGHNT, CDR2 YENEEA. V was clipped by 11 bases and J by 1 base; unmatched bases: 6. This CDR3 has 13 residues. The CDR3 reads CASGTTGTDTQYF. For the CDR3, the DNA is TGTGCCTCCGGGACTACCGGCACAGATACGCAGTATTTT. Using reference TRBV11-3 and TRBJ2-3 for the parts outside the CDR3, the full variable domain is EAGVVQSPRYKIIEKKQPVAFWCNPISGHNTLYWYLQNLGQGPELLIRYENEEAVDDSQLPKDRFSAERLKGVDSTLKIQPAELGDSAVYLCASGTTGTDTQYFGPGTRLTVL.

The V gene is TRBV5-1, the J gene TRBJ1-2; TRBD1 agrees at 9 bases. This CDR3 comprises 15 residues. Unmatched junction bases numbered 8, after V lost 0 bases and J lost 8 bases. Per the germline V gene, CDR1 is SGHRS and CDR2 is YFSETQ. The CDR3 DNA reads TGCGCCAGCAGCTTGGGGTCGGGACAGGGATTCGGCTACACCTTC. Its translation: CASSLGSGQGFGYTF. Combining the CDR3 with reference TRBV5-1 and TRBJ1-2 gives the whole variable domain KAGVTQTPRYLIKTRGQQVTLSCSPISGHRSVSWYQQTPGQGLQFLFEYFSETQRNKGNFPGRFSGRQFSNSRSEMNVSTLELGDSALYLCASSLGSGQGFGYTFGSGTRLTVV.